The clone carrying this T cell receptor beta chain was counted a few times. This entry comes from a study of blood T cell repertoires in COVID-19. At the level of the study: Researchers got acute and convalescent COVID-19 samples from the United States, Italy and Spain. Sources were T cells, B-cell-depleted T cells, or PBMCs; the material itself was cDNA or gDNA.

Per the study methods: Counts of nucleated cells, estimated from reference gene primer amplification, were obtained. Libraries were prepared by immunoSEQ multiplex PCR; TCRdb keeps only in-frame clonotypes and omits some of them. The D gene and trimming were derived from the DNA, and the V and J assignments and clone size from that table. The top ten clones hold 15% to 20% of a sample with fewer than 110,000 clones, around 93% of them seen once. CDR1 and CDR2 (germline): SNHLY, FYNNEI. V lost 6 bases and J lost 8, with 13 bases in between. CDR3 size: 12 residues. The sequence was obtained from a man aged 45 to 65 with acute or convalescent COVID-19. This chain connects TRBV2 to TRBJ1-2; tentative D call: TRBD1 (5 bases). The sequenced sample consisted of peripheral blood. The CDR3 loop is CASSAIGAGYTF. DNA of the CDR3: TGTGCCAGCAGCGCTATAGGGGCCGGCTACACCTTC.